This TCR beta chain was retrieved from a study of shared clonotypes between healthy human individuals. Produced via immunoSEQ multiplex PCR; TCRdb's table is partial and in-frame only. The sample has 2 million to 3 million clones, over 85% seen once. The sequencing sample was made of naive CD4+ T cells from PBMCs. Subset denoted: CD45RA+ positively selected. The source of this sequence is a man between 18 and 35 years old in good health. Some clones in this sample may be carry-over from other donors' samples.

The CDR3 reads CASSLAGGGSGNTIYF. The CDR3 DNA reads TGTGCCAGCAGCTTGGCAGGGGGCGGCTCTGGAAACACCATATATTTT. V usage is TRBV5-5 and J usage is TRBJ1-3; 8 bases agree with TRBD1. In germline, CDR1 is SGHKS, CDR2 YYEKEE (reference sequence). This CDR3 spans 16 amino acids. J was trimmed by 0 bases and V by 0 bases; bases with no gene match: 2.